This T cell receptor beta chain came from a study of regulatory and conventional T cells in RAG deficiency. Notes on the study in general: Compared with controls, unique Treg TCR beta sequences dropped about 110-fold in Omenn syndrome and CID/AS. In Omenn syndrome, sorted "Tregs" may be peripherally activated cells.

Sequencing was performed with immunoSEQ multiplex PCR; in TCRdb, only in-frame clones are kept and a portion is missing. The repertoire consists of 20,000 to 25,000 clones, with around 97% occurring once and the leading ten covering around 1.2%. The sorted conventional CD4+ T cells were CD25-low and CD127-high, with genomic DNA sequenced. Comments on this clone: Its target is not known.

Germline CDR1 and CDR2: MRHNA and SNTAGT. Trimming took off 6 bases at V and 6 bases at J, with 23 bases between the two ends. The CDR3 consists of 16 residues. These sequences were also reported in another study, on regulatory T cells. That paper adds: The PCR used 52 TRBV and 13 TRBJ primers. Regulatory T cells showed the strongest V-J pair restriction and V/J gene skewing among patient repertoires.

The sequencing sample was made of CD25- CD4+ T cells sorted from blood. This clonotype was sampled from a human donor in good health. The chain carries TRBV6-4 and TRBJ1-2, with D maybe TRBD1 (5 bases). The CDR3 loop reads CASRPRGGSEIHGYTF. CDR3 bases: TGTGCCAGCAGGCCTCGGGGGGGGAGCGAAATCCATGGCTACACCTTC.